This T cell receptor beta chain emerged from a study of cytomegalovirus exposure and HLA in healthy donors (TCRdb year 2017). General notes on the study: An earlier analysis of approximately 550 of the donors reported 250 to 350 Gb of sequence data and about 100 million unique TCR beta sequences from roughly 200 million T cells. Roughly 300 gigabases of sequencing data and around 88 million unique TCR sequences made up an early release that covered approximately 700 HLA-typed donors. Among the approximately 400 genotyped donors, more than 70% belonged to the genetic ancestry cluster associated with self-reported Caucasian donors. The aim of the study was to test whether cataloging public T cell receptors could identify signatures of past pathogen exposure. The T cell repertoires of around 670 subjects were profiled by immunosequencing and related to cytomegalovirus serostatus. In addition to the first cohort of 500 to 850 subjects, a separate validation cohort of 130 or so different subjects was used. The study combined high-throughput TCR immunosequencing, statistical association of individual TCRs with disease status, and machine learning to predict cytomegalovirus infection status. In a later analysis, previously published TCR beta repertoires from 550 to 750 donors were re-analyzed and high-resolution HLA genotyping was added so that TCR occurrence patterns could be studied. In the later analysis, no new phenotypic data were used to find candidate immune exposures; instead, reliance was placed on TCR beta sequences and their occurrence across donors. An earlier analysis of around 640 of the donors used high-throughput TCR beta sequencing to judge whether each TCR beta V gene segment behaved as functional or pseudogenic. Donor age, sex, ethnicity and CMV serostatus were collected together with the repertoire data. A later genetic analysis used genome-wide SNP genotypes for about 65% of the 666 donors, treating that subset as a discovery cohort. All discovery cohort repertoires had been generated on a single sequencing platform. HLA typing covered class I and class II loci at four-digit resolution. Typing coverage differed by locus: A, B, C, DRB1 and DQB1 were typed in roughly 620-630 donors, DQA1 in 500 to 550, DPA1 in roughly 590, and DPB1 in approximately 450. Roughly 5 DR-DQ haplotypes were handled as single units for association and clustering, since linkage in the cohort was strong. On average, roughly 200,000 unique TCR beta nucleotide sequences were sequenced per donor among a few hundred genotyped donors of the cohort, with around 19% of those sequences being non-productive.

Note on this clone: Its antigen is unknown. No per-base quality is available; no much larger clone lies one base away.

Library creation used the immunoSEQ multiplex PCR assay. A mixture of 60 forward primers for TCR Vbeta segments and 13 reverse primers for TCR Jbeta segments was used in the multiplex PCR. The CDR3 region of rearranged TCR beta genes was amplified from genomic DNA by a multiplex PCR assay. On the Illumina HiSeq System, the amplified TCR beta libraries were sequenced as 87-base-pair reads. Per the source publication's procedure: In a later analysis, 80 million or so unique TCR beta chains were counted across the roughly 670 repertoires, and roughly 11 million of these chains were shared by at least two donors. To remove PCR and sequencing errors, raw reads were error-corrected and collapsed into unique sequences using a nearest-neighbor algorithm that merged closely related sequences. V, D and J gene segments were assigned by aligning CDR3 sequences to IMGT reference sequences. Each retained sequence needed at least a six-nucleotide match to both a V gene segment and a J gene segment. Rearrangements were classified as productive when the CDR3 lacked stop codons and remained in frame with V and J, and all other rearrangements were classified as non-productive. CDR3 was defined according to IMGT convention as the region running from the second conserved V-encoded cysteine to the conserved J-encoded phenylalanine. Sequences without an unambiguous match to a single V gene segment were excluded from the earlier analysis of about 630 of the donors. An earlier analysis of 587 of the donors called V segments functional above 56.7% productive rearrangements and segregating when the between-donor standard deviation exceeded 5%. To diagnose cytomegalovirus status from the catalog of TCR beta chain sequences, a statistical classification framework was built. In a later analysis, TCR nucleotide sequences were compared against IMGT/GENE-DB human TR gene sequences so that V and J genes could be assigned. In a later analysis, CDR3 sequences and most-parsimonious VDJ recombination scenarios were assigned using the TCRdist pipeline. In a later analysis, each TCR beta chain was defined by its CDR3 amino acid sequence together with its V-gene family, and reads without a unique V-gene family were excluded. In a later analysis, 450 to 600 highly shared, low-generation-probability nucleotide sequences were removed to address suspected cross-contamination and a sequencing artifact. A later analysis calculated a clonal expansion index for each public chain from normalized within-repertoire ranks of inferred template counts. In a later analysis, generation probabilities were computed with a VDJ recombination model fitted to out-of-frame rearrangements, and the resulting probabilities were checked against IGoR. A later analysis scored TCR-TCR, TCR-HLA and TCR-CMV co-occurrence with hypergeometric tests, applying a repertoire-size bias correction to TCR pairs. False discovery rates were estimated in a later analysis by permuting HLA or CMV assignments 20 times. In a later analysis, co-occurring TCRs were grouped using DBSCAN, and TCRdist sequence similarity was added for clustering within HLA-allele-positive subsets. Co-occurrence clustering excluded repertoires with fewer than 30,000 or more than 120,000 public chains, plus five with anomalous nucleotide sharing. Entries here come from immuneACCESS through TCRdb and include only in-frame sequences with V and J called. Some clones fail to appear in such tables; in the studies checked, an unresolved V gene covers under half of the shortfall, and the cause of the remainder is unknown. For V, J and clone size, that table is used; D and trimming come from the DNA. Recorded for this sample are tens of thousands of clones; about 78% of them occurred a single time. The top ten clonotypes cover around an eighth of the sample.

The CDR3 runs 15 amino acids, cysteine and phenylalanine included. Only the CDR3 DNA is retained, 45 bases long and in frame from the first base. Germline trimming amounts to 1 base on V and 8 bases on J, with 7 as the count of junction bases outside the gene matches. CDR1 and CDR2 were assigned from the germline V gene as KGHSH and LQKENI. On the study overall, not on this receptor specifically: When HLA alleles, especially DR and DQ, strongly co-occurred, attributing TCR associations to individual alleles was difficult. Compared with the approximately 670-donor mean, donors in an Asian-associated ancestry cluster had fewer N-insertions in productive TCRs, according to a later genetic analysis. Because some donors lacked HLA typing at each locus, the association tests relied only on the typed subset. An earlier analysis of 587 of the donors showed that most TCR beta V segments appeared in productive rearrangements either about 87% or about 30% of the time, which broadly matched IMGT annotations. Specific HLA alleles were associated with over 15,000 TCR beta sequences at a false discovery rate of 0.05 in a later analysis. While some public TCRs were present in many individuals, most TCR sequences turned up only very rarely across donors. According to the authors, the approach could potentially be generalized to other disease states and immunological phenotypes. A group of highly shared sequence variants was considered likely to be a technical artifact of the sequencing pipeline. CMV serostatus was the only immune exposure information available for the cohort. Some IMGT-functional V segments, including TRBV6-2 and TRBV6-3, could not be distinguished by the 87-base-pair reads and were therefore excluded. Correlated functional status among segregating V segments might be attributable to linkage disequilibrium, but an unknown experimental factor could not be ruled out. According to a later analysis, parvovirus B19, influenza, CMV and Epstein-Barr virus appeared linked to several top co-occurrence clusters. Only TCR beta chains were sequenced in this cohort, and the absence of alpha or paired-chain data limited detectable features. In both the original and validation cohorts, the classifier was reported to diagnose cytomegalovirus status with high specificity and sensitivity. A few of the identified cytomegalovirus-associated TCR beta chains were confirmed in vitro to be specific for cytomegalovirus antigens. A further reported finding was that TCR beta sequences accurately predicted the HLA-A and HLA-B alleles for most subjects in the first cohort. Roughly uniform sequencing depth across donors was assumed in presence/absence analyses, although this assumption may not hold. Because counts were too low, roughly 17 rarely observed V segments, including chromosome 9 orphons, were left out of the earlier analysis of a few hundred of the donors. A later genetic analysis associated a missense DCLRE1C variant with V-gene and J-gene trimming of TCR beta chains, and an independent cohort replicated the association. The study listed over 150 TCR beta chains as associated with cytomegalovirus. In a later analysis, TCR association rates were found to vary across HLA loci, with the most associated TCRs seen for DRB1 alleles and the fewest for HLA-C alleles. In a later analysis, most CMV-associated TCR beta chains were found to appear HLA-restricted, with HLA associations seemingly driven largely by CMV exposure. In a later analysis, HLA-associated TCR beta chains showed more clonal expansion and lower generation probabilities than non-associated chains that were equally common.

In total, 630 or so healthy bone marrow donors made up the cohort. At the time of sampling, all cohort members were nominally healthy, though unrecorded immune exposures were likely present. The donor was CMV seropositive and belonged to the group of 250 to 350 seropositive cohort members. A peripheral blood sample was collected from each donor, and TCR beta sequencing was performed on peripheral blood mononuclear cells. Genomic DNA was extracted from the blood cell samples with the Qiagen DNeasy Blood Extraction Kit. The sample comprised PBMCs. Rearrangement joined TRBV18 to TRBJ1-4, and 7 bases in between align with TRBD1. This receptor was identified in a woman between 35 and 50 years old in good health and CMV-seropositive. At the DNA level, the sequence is TGTGCCAGCTCACCACGGCAGGGGGAAGGAGAAAAACTGTTTTTT. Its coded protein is CASSPRQGEGEKLFF.